This T cell receptor (beta chain) was sequenced for a study of shared clonotypes between healthy human individuals. There are 13 residues in the CDR3. The germline V gene encodes CDR1 SEHNR and CDR2 FQNEAQ (reference sequence). V was clipped by 7 bases and J by 6 bases, with 16 bases between them. TCRdb's copy holds only in-frame clones and misses some; the assay was immunoSEQ multiplex PCR. The table shows hundreds of thousands of clones, with around 75% occurring only once. Input material: PBMCs. This chain connects TRBV7-9 to TRBJ2-7; D is undetermined. This TCR was recovered from a woman in her 40s in good health. Some clones in this sample may be carry-over from other donors' samples. CDR3 bases: TGTGCCAGCATCCAAGTCCCACAGAGCGAGCAGTACTTC. Protein product: CASIQVPQSEQYF.